This passage covers 29 T cell receptor beta chains from one sample sequenced in a study of identical twins listed by TCRdb under 2016. Library prep was done by 5' RACE. Instrument used: Illumina HiSeq 2000. The public sequencing data were trimmed at Q25 with fastp and processed into clonotypes with MiXCR by TCRdb, which kept only in-frame beta chains. Each entry is one CDR3 protein sequence, shown with its most common DNA and genes. This sample is represented by more than 1.5 million distinct CDR3 sequences; under 35% of them were singletons. The ten largest clones take up over 0.25% of the sample. Sequences were obtained from cord blood. These receptors came from a newborn girl in good health.

The rearrangement uses TRBV10-2 and TRBJ1-1; 10 bases fit TRBD1. V trimming: 1 base; J trimming: 3 bases; junction bases outside the gene matches: 8. The CDR3 loop spans 17 amino acids. Germline CDR1 WSHSY, CDR2 SAAADI. The CDR3, as DNA: TGCGCCAGCAGTGAGTGGGGACAGGGGCGCTTGGACACTGAAGCTTTCTTT. This codes for CASSEWGQGRLDTEAFF.

The chain has TRBV24-1 and TRBJ2-3; 8 nucleotides align to TRBD1. The CDR3 length is 16 residues. V gave up 4 bases and J gave up 0 bases; unmatched junction bases: 5. From germline, CDR1 is KGHDR and CDR2 SFDVKD. The CDR3, as DNA: TGTGCCACCAGTGACCCCGACAGGGGTAGCACAGATACGCAGTATTTT. It specifies CATSDPDRGSTDTQYF.

The chain uses TRBV12-3 or TRBV12-4 and TRBJ1-1, with D perhaps TRBD1 (5 bases). With 2 bases removed from V and 9 bases from J, the gap between germline ends came to 10 bases. There are 12 residues in the CDR3. Here the CDR3 DNA reads TGTGCCAGCAGTTTACCAGGGAAAAAAGCTTTCTTT. Translation: CASSLPGKKAFF.

This clonotype was observed at least ten times. This chain joins TRBV29-1 and TRBJ2-7; 8 bases map to TRBD1. This CDR3 contains 13 residues. The J segment lost 2 bases and the V segment lost 4 bases, leaving 4 bases of the junction unmatched. The germline V gene has CDR1 SQVTM and CDR2 ANQGSEA. The CDR3 coding sequence is TGCAGCGTTGGGACAGGGCGCACCTACGAGCAGTACTTC. This sequence encodes CSVGTGRTYEQYF.

This clonotype was seen repeatedly, ten times or more. The V and J genes are TRBV28 and TRBJ2-6, with D possibly being TRBD1 (6 bases). This CDR3 contains 13 residues. Germline V CDR1 and CDR2: MDHEN, SYDVKM. The V gene lost 6 bases and the J gene lost 11 bases, with 14 bases spanning the gap. CDR3 nucleotides: TGTGCCAGCAGCCGCACAGGGCCCTACGTCCTGACTTTC. Translating gives CASSRTGPYVLTF. The variable domain in full, with the rest retrieved from reference TRBV28 and TRBJ2-6, is DVKVTQSSRYLVKRTGEKVFLECVQDMDHENMFWYRQDPGLGLRLIYFSYDVKMKEKGDIPEGYSVSREKKERFSLILESASTNQTSMYLCASSRTGPYVLTFGAGSRLTVL.

This clonotype showed up many times. CDR3 loop: CASSLGGLALYNEQFF. For the CDR3, the DNA is TGTGCCAGCAGTTTAGGGGGACTAGCCCTATACAATGAGCAGTTCTTC. V usage is TRBV12-3 or TRBV12-4 and J usage is TRBJ2-1; 9 nucleotides align to TRBD2. This CDR3 is built from 16 residues. Trimming cost V 1 base and J 4 bases; bases outside gene matches: 5.

This clonotype has more than one count but fewer than ten. The J gene is TRBJ2-3, the V gene TRBV6-1; 7 bases fit TRBD2. The trim removed 0 bases at V and 6 bases at J, leaving 12 bases unmatched. This CDR3 has 17 amino acids. Germline loops: CDR1 MNHNS, CDR2 SASEGT. CDR3 nucleotide sequence: TGTGCCAGCAGTGAAGCTCCGGTCCAGCGGGGTCTGGATACGCAGTATTTT. It yields the protein CASSEAPVQRGLDTQYF.

The J gene is TRBJ2-3, the V gene TRBV5-1; no clear D gene. Deletions cut 4 bases from V and 0 bases from J, with 18 bases between. The CDR3 is 17 residues long. Germline values: CDR1 SGHRS, CDR2 YFSETQ. The CDR3 reads CASSPADWSTSTDTQYF. Here the CDR3 DNA reads TGCGCCAGCAGCCCGGCCGACTGGTCGACTAGCACAGATACGCAGTATTTT. The variable domain in full, completed from reference TRBV5-1 and TRBJ2-3, reads KAGVTQTPRYLIKTRGQQVTLSCSPISGHRSVSWYQQTPGQGLQFLFEYFSETQRNKGNFPGRFSGRQFSNSRSEMNVSTLELGDSALYLCASSPADWSTSTDTQYFGPGTRLTVL.

This clonotype has more than one count but fewer than ten. The J gene is TRBJ1-1, the V gene TRBV5-1; TRBD1 matches 9 bases. From germline, CDR1 is SGHRS and CDR2 YFSETQ. The CDR3 sequence is 14 residues long. The V gene end was trimmed by 7 bases and the J gene end by 6 bases; junction bases not matched to a gene: 10. In nucleotides, the CDR3 is TGCGCCAGCGGAACTTCACAGGGGGCCCCTGAAGCTTTCTTT. Encoded protein: CASGTSQGAPEAFF.

In this sample, this clonotype turned up a few times. The genes are TRBV12-3 or TRBV12-4 and TRBJ2-7; D is unclear. This CDR3 is built from 15 residues. V was cut by 1 base and J by 3 bases, with 13 bases left in between. CDR3: CASSLGHENFYEQYF. CDR3 DNA sequence: TGTGCCAGCAGTTTAGGACACGAAAACTTCTACGAGCAGTACTTC.

V gene TRBV20-1 combines with J gene TRBJ2-1; possible D gene TRBD2, 6 bases. This CDR3 spans 17 amino acids. The germline CDR1 and CDR2 sequences are DFQATT and SNEGSKA (reference sequence). V shed 3 bases and J shed 7 bases, with 25 bases lying between them. The CDR3 nucleotides are TGCAGTGCTAGGGGGCGAGGGCGGGGACGTGTTTGGAATGAGCAGTTCTTC. It codes for CSARGRGRGRVWNEQFF.

V is TRBV20-1 and J is TRBJ2-7, with 7 bases identical to TRBD1. Germline V gene data show CDR1 as DFQATT and CDR2 as SNEGSKA (reference sequence). The CDR3 covers 12 residues. Unmatched junction bases numbered 3, after V lost 4 bases and J lost 3 bases. DNA of the CDR3: TGCAGTGCTATGGGACAGTTCTACGAGCAGTACTTC. Its protein is CSAMGQFYEQYF.

Only a few counts were recorded for this clonotype. This chain joins TRBV20-1 and TRBJ2-1; 9 positions agree with TRBD2. The trim removed 1 base at V and 7 bases at J, leaving 5 bases unmatched. CDR3 size: 14 residues. CDR1 is DFQATT, CDR2 SNEGSKA, per germline (reference sequence). The CDR3 sequence: CSARVRLAGNEQFF. For the CDR3, the DNA is TGCAGTGCTAGAGTACGGCTAGCGGGGAATGAGCAGTTCTTC.

The chain couples TRBV2 to TRBJ2-7; D perhaps matches TRBD2 (5 bases). The CDR3 contains 13 residues. The V end lost 4 bases, the J end lost 11 bases, and 18 bases lay between the germline ends. Germline V gene lookup returns CDR1 SNHLY and CDR2 FYNNEI. CDR3 in DNA: TGTGCCAGCAGTGGCCCCGGTGAACTAGATGAGTACTTC. It yields the protein CASSGPGELDEYF.

Notes on this clonotype: One end of the junction fails to match germline, which may point to a read error. V usage is TRBV3-1 and J usage is TRBJ1-5; D perhaps matches TRBD1 (6 bases). Per the germline V gene, CDR1 is LGHDT and CDR2 is YNNKEL (reference sequence). The CDR3 runs 14 residues. CDR3 sequence (DNA): TGTGCCAGCAGCCCGGGGGCGGGTAATCGGCCCCAGCATTTT. Translation gives CASSPGAGNRPQHF.

The gene calls are TRBV20-1 and TRBJ2-7; 11 bases map to TRBD2. Germline values: CDR1 DFQATT, CDR2 SNEGSKA (reference sequence). This CDR3 is built from 15 residues. V trimming: 5 bases; J trimming: 1 base; junction bases outside the gene matches: 7. Here the CDR3 DNA reads TGCAGTGCTTTCACTAGCGGGAGAGGGTCCTACGAGCAGTACTTC. Its protein product is CSAFTSGRGSYEQYF.

The rearrangement uses TRBV4-2 and TRBJ1-1; 8 bases match TRBD1. This CDR3 region has 15 residues. J gave up 1 base and V 2 bases, and 3 bases lay outside the gene matches. Germline-derived CDR1 and CDR2 are LGHNA and YNFKEQ. The CDR3 sequence: CASSQIGQGNTEAFF. CDR3 nucleotide sequence: TGTGCCAGCAGCCAAATAGGACAGGGGAACACTGAAGCTTTCTTT.

Ten or more counts support this clonotype. This CDR3 is CSAVYRRTGSYEQYF. CDR3 DNA sequence: TGCAGTGCCGTCTACCGAAGGACAGGGAGCTACGAGCAGTACTTC. The V and J genes are TRBV20-1 and TRBJ2-7; 8 bases are a match to TRBD1. Looked up from germline, CDR1 is DFQATT and CDR2 is SNEGSKA (reference sequence). This CDR3 has 15 residues. V was pared by 6 bases and J by 3 bases, with 13 bases of the junction left unmatched.

V and J are TRBV6-6 and TRBJ2-7; D gene uncertain. CDR1 and CDR2 from the germline V gene are MNHNY and SVGAGI (reference sequence). CDR3 size: 15 residues. Trimming left V 0 bases short and J 1 base short, with 10 bases between. The DNA for the CDR3 is TGTGCCAGCAGTTACTCCCCCGTACCTTCCTACGAGCAGTACTTC. This encodes CASSYSPVPSYEQYF.

The V gene is TRBV28, the J gene TRBJ1-5; perhaps TRBD1 as D (5 bases). The length of the CDR3 is 15 residues. CDR1 is MDHEN and CDR2 is SYDVKM in the germline V gene. V lost 3 bases and J lost 0, with 9 bases in between. The CDR3 sequence is CASSFTDISNQPQHF. In nucleotides, the CDR3 is TGTGCCAGCAGTTTCACGGACATTAGCAATCAGCCCCAGCATTTT.

The chain couples TRBV5-1 to TRBJ2-5; 8 nucleotides align to TRBD2. CDR1 is SGHRS, CDR2 YFSETQ, per germline. Germline trimming cut 3 bases from V and 11 bases from J; bases unmatched to any gene: 12. This CDR3 region has 14 residues. CDR3 nucleotides: TGCGCCAGCAGCTCGGGGGGGCCTGTGGATGAGCAGTACTTC. Encoded protein: CASSSGGPVDEQYF.

The chain recombines TRBV5-1 with TRBJ2-7; 10 bases align to TRBD2. CDR1 is SGHRS, CDR2 YFSETQ, per germline. The CDR3 extends over 15 amino acids. With 4 bases clipped from V and 3 bases from J, the junction kept 7 bases outside the gene matches. The CDR3 loop is CASSLGLADLYEQYF. The CDR3 DNA follows: TGCGCCAGCAGCCTAGGACTAGCGGATCTCTACGAGCAGTACTTC. Using reference TRBV5-1 and TRBJ2-7 for the parts outside the CDR3, the full variable domain is KAGVTQTPRYLIKTRGQQVTLSCSPISGHRSVSWYQQTPGQGLQFLFEYFSETQRNKGNFPGRFSGRQFSNSRSEMNVSTLELGDSALYLCASSLGLADLYEQYFGPGTRLTVT.

The chain combines TRBV5-1 with TRBJ1-1, with D tentatively TRBD1 (6 bases). CDR3 length equals 14 residues. V shed 2 bases and J shed 0 bases, with 8 bases lying between them. Germline CDR1 reads SGHRS; CDR2 reads YFSETQ. CDR3 nucleotides: TGCGCCAGCAGCTTCGACAGGATGAACACTGAAGCTTTCTTT. Protein: CASSFDRMNTEAFF. Using reference TRBV5-1 and TRBJ1-1 for the parts outside the CDR3, the full variable domain is KAGVTQTPRYLIKTRGQQVTLSCSPISGHRSVSWYQQTPGQGLQFLFEYFSETQRNKGNFPGRFSGRQFSNSRSEMNVSTLELGDSALYLCASSFDRMNTEAFFGQGTRLTVV.

The J gene is TRBJ2-3, the V gene TRBV6-5; 10 nucleotides match TRBD2. This CDR3 region has 17 residues. V trimming: 2 bases; J trimming: 1 base; junction bases outside the gene matches: 6. In germline, CDR1 is MNHEY, CDR2 SVGAGI. Here the CDR3 DNA reads TGTGCCAGCAGTTACCACGCACTAGCGGGGTGCACAGATACGCAGTATTTT. This codes for CASSYHALAGCTDTQYF.

In this sample, this clonotype turned up a few times. The gene calls are TRBV29-1 and TRBJ2-7; D tentatively fits TRBD1 or TRBD2 (5 bases each). This CDR3 is built from 14 residues. Trimming cost V 4 bases and J 0 bases, with 13 bases left between them. Germline V gene data show CDR1 as SQVTM and CDR2 as ANQGSEA. In DNA form, the CDR3 reads TGCAGCGTTGTGATCCAGGGACCCTCCTACGAGCAGTACTTC. As protein: CSVVIQGPSYEQYF.

The chain carries TRBV20-1 and TRBJ2-2; 8 nucleotides align to TRBD2. CDR3 size: 13 residues. The junction had 3 bases not matched to a gene; V was cut back by 5 bases and J by 4 bases. CDR1 and CDR2 from the germline V gene are DFQATT and SNEGSKA (reference sequence). The CDR3 is CSAGGTSTGELFF. In DNA, the CDR3 is TGCAGTGCTGGAGGGACTAGCACCGGGGAGCTGTTTTTT.

This rearrangement joins TRBV5-1 to TRBJ2-7; 7 bases agree with TRBD2. CDR1 is SGHRS, CDR2 YFSETQ, per germline. The CDR3 has 14 amino acids. After removal of 2 bases from V and 5 bases from J, the junction contained 7 bases not matched to a gene. In DNA form, the CDR3 reads TGCGCCAGCAGCTTTCGGCGGGGGACCCACGAGCAGTACTTC. Amino acid sequence: CASSFRRGTHEQYF.

The chain combines TRBV28 with TRBJ1-1, with D possibly matching TRBD1 (5 bases). This CDR3 comprises 14 residues. Germline CDR1 reads MDHEN; CDR2 reads SYDVKM. V shed 2 bases and J shed 4 bases, with 11 bases lying between them. The CDR3 DNA sequence: TGTGCCAGCAGTTTACCCGCCGGGGGCACTGAAGCTTTCTTT. Translating it yields CASSLPAGGTEAFF.

This clonotype was counted a few times. The chain links TRBV20-1 to TRBJ2-7; no firm D call. Germline V lookup: CDR1 DFQATT, CDR2 SNEGSKA (reference sequence). V lost 5 bases and J 0 bases, leaving 11 bases between the germline ends. The CDR3 covers 13 residues. In nucleotides, the CDR3 is TGCAGTGCTCGCTCCGGACCCTCCTACGAGCAGTACTTC. Translated, it gives CSARSGPSYEQYF.